Sequencing of this T cell receptor beta chain was carried out in a study of circulating and synovial CD4+ cells in juvenile arthritis. Data came from immunoSEQ multiplex PCR; TCRdb stores just in-frame clones and leaves some out. Of about 30,000 clones listed, 80% to 95% are singletons. CDR1 and CDR2 (germline): MDHEN, SYDVKM. V was pared by 2 bases and J by 1 base, with 8 bases of the junction left unmatched. The CDR3 has 17 amino acids. Findings of the study overall: Compared with bulk blood, circulating pathogenic-like lymphocytes shared substantially more CDR3 sequences with synovial T cells. Circulating pathogenic-like and bulk T cells looked alike by Vbeta family usage. T cell genome counts differed by at least an order of magnitude between CPL and CD4 samples. Bulk blood CD4 repertoires were more diverse than these.

Only one count was recorded for this clone. What it binds is unknown. The sequencing sample was made of CD4+ T cells from blood. The TCR originated in a human donor with juvenile idiopathic arthritis. The chain joins TRBV28 to TRBJ2-7, with TRBD2 identical over 10 bases. Here the CDR3 DNA reads TGTGCCAGCAGTTTAGGCGGCCTAGCGGGAGTTTCCTACGAGCAGTACTTC. Protein sequence: CASSLGGLAGVSYEQYF.